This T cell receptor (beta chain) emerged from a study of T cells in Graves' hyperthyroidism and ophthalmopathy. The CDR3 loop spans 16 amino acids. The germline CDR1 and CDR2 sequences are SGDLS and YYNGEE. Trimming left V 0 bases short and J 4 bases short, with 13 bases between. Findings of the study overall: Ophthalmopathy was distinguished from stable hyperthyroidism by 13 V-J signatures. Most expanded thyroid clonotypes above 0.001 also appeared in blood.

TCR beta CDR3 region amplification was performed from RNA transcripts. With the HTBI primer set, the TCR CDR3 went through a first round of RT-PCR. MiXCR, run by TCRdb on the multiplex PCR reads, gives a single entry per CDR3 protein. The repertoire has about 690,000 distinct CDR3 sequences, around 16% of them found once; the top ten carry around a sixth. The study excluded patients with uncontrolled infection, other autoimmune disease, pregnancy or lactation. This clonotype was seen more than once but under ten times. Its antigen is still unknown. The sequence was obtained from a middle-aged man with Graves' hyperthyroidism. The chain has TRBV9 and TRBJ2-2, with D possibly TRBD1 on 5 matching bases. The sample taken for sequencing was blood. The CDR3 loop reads CASSVATTVVTGELFF. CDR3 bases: TGTGCCAGCAGCGTAGCTACGACAGTCGTCACCGGGGAGCTGTTTTTT.